Following are 3 T cell receptor beta chains from one sample sequenced in a study of OX40 agonist ivuxolimab in advanced cancers. Libraries were made using the immunoSEQ multiplex PCR assay. TCRdb holds this immuneACCESS table with in-frame rearrangements only. Some clones are missing; in checked studies, unresolved V genes explain under half, and the rest has no known cause. This sample gives approximately 6,500 clones in total; 70% to 80% of them show up just once. About 30% of the sample is taken by the ten largest. The input for sequencing was CD4+ or CD8+ T cells sorted from blood, taken in a trial of the OX40 agonist ivuxolimab. These receptors were taken from an adult with an advanced solid tumor such as melanoma, head and neck, liver or kidney cancer.

V gene TRBV27 combines with J gene TRBJ2-2; no clear D gene. V lost 0 bases and J 1 base, leaving 6 bases between the germline ends. Germline-derived CDR1 and CDR2 are MNHEY and SMNVEV (reference sequence). The CDR3 extends over 15 amino acids. The CDR3 DNA reads as TGTGCCAGCAGTTTATCGTCAGGGAACACCGGGGAGCTGTTTTTT. Translated, it gives CASSLSSGNTGELFF.

With regard to this clone: One junction end disagrees with the germline gene, perhaps due to a read error. This chain connects TRBV11-2 to TRBJ2-7; TRBD2 agrees at 7 bases. The CDR3 contains 15 residues. Germline values: CDR1 SGHAT, CDR2 FQNNGV. CDR3 bases: TGTGCCAGCAGCCTAGACGGACTAGGAGTTGGCGAGCAGTACTTC. This translates into CASSLDGLGVGEQYF.

This clone was seen a few times. The chain recombines TRBV16 with TRBJ1-5; a possible D gene is TRBD1 (6 bases). The CDR3 runs to 14 residues. CDR1 is KGHSY and CDR2 is FQNENV in the germline V gene. With 4 bases removed from V and 1 base from J, the gap between germline ends came to 8 bases. CDR3 residues: CASSRTASNQPQHF. The DNA for the CDR3 is TGTGCCAGCAGCCGGACAGCCAGCAATCAGCCCCAGCATTTT.